This T cell receptor beta chain emerged from a study of high-grade serous ovarian cancer treatment subgroups. Generated by immunoSEQ multiplex PCR, the TCRdb table keeps only in-frame clones and is missing some. Of about 2,100 clones in the sample, around 77% are singletons; the top ten hold roughly 9.1%. Study results and caveats: Repertoire similarity ranged roughly 0.11 to 0.8 between tumors of one patient. Repertoire analysis covered CDR3 alone, not CDR1 or CDR2.

This CDR3 is 15 amino acids long. Trimming removed 2 bases from V and 1 base from J; junction bases left unmatched: 3. Germline V lookup: CDR1 MRHNA, CDR2 SNTAGT. With respect to this clone: Its cognate antigen is unknown.

Tumor tissue was taken before any definitive surgery or chemotherapy was given. V gene TRBV6-4 combines with J gene TRBJ2-3; 7 nucleotides align to TRBD1. The clonotype originates from a human donor with high-grade serous ovarian cancer. Sequenced sample: tumor tissue. The CDR3 spells CASSDRDRGTDTQYF. The CDR3 DNA reads TGTGCCAGCAGTGACCGGGACAGAGGCACAGATACGCAGTATTTT.